This is a list of T cell receptor beta chains from one sample in a study of T cell responses to AZD1222 COVID-19 vaccine. Generated by immunoSEQ multiplex PCR, the TCRdb table keeps only in-frame clones and is missing some. The top ten hold less than 3.5% of the sample, which has around 130,000 clones, 70% to 90% seen once. Specimen: peripheral blood, collected 28 days after the second AZD1222 dose. Receptors originate from an adult who received the AZD1222 COVID-19 vaccine. Both conserved end residues are part of each CDR3. The D gene is left open where the match is weak. Clone size is stated in some rows and not others, as once, few, many or a class when expanded.

V: TRBV28
size: NA
J: TRBJ2-7
D: NA
CDR3: CASSLLGNRYEQYF
DNA: TGTGCCAGCAGTTTATTGGGTAATAGGTACGAGCAGTACTTC

V: TRBV6-2/TRBV6-3
size: NA
J: TRBJ1-5
D: NA
CDR3: CASSYSGRVGQPQHF
DNA: TGTGCCAGCAGTTACTCTGGGAGGGTTGGGCAGCCCCAGCATTTT

V: TRBV7-2
size: NA
J: TRBJ1-5
D: NA
CDR3: CASSLVGNQPQHF
DNA: TGTGCCAGCAGCCTGGTAGGCAATCAGCCCCAGCATTTT

V: TRBV6-5
size: NA
J: TRBJ1-2
D: NA
CDR3: CASSYSNPYGYTF
DNA: TGTGCCAGCAGTTACTCGAATCCGTATGGCTACACCTTC

V: TRBV4-3
size: NA
J: TRBJ1-2
D: NA
CDR3: CASSQELAGQYGYTF
DNA: TGCGCCAGCAGCCAAGAACTAGCCGGCCAGTATGGCTACACCTTC

V: TRBV6-2/TRBV6-3
size: NA
J: TRBJ1-1
D: NA
CDR3: CASSYFEGTEAFF
DNA: TGTGCCAGCAGTTACTTTGAGGGCACTGAAGCTTTCTTT

V: TRBV28
size: NA
J: TRBJ1-1
D: TRBD1
CDR3: CASRPPGQGASKAFF
DNA: TGTGCCAGCAGACCCCCGGGGCAGGGGGCATCCAAAGCTTTCTTT

V: TRBV11-2
size: once
J: TRBJ2-7
D: NA
CDR3: CASSPSGYEQYF
DNA: TGTGCCAGCAGCCCCTCTGGCTACGAGCAGTACTTC

V: TRBV2
size: NA
J: TRBJ1-4
D: NA
CDR3: CASIGDSVNEKLFF
DNA: TGTGCCAGTATCGGAGACTCAGTTAATGAAAAACTGTTTTTT

V: TRBV9
size: NA
J: TRBJ1-1
D: NA
CDR3: CASSVGGDPGTNTEAFF
DNA: TGTGCCAGCAGCGTAGGTGGGGACCCGGGTACGAACACTGAAGCTTTCTTT

V: TRBV3-1/TRBV3-2
size: NA
J: TRBJ2-7
D: TRBD1
CDR3: CASSQGTGVYEQYF
DNA: TGTGCCAGCAGCCAAGGGACAGGGGTTTACGAGCAGTACTTC

V: TRBV19
size: NA
J: TRBJ2-3
D: TRBD2
CDR3: CASSGGGAGDTQYF
DNA: TGTGCCAGTAGTGGCGGGGGGGCCGGGGATACGCAGTATTTT

V: TRBV12-3/TRBV12-4
size: once
J: TRBJ2-5
D: NA
CDR3: CASSFPGAIQYF
DNA: TGTGCCAGCAGTTTTCCGGGGGCGATCCAGTACTTC

V: TRBV5-1
size: NA
J: TRBJ1-2
D: TRBD1
CDR3: CASSLGQGARGYTF
DNA: TGCGCCAGCAGCTTGGGACAGGGGGCGCGAGGCTACACCTTC

V: TRBV27
size: NA
J: TRBJ2-7
D: TRBD2
CDR3: CASSLHYRGGSTYEQYF
DNA: TGTGCCAGCAGTTTACATTACCGCGGGGGGTCTACCTACGAGCAGTACTTC

V: TRBV7-2
size: NA
J: TRBJ2-2
D: NA
CDR3: CASSATGTQSGELFF
DNA: TGTGCCAGCAGCGCCACAGGGACCCAAAGCGGGGAGCTGTTTTTT

V: TRBV19
size: NA
J: TRBJ2-7
D: NA
CDR3: CASSPTGSAYEQYF
DNA: TGTGCCAGTAGTCCGACGGGATCAGCTTACGAGCAGTACTTC

V: TRBV7-8
size: NA
J: TRBJ1-2
D: NA
CDR3: CASGDYRGRGYTF
DNA: TGTGCCAGTGGGGATTATCGGGGACGTGGCTACACCTTC

V: TRBV18
size: NA
J: TRBJ2-1
D: NA
CDR3: CASSPLATYNEQFF
DNA: TGTGCCAGCTCCCCACTAGCAACCTACAATGAGCAGTTCTTC

V: TRBV30
size: once
J: TRBJ1-3
D: NA
CDR3: CAWSPGNTIYF
DNA: TGTGCCTGGAGCCCTGGAAACACCATATATTTT

V: TRBV3-1/TRBV3-2
size: NA
J: TRBJ2-1
D: NA
CDR3: CASSQGHHVPYNEQFF
DNA: TGTGCCAGCAGCCAAGGACACCACGTTCCCTACAATGAGCAGTTCTTC

V: TRBV5-1
size: NA
J: TRBJ1-2
D: TRBD1
CDR3: CASSFRGTDYGYTF
DNA: TGCGCCAGCAGCTTCCGGGGGACAGACTATGGCTACACCTTC

V: TRBV19
size: NA
J: TRBJ2-7
D: TRBD2
CDR3: CASSVLAGKDEQYF
DNA: TGTGCCAGTAGTGTACTAGCGGGGAAAGACGAGCAGTACTTC

V: TRBV6-5
size: NA
J: TRBJ2-6
D: NA
CDR3: CASRQGGSGANVLTF
DNA: TGTGCCAGCAGGCAGGGGGGTTCTGGGGCCAACGTCCTGACTTTC

V: TRBV28
size: NA
J: TRBJ2-7
D: NA
CDR3: CASSLGGNDYEQYF
DNA: TGTGCCAGCAGTTTGGGGGGAAACGACTACGAGCAGTACTTC

V: TRBV7-2
size: NA
J: TRBJ2-7
D: NA
CDR3: CASSLEIGQTYEQYF
DNA: TGTGCCAGCAGCTTAGAAATAGGGCAGACCTACGAGCAGTACTTC